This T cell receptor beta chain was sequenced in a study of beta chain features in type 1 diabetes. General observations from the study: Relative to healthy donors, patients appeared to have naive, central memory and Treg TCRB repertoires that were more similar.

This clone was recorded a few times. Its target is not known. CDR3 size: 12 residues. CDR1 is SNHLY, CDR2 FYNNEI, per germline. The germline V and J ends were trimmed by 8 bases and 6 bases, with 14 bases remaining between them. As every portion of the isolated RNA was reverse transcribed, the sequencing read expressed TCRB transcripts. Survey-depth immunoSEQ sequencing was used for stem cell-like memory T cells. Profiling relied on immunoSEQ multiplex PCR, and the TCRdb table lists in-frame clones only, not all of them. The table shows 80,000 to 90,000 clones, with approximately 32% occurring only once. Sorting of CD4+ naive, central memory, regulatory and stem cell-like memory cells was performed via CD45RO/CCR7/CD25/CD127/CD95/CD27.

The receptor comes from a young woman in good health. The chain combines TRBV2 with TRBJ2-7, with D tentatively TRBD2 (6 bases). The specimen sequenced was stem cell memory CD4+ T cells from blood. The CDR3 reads CASRDGGIEQYF. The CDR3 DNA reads TGTGCCAGCCGGGACGGGGGAATCGAGCAGTACTTC.